Following are 2 T cell receptor beta chains from one sample sequenced in a study of T cells in tuberculosis. TCRdb's table, derived via immunoSEQ multiplex PCR, lists solely in-frame clones and lacks some. The table has 25,000 to 35,000 clones, 94% seen once. The material sequenced was PBMCs. Receptor source: a donor aged 10-29 years with latent tuberculosis or without tuberculosis infection.

The rearrangement links TRBV7-2 to TRBJ2-1, with a possible D match to TRBD1 (6 bases). Trimming stripped 4 bases from V and 3 bases from J, with 13 bases between. The CDR3 is 15 residues long. Germline values: CDR1 SGHTA, CDR2 FQGNSA. CDR3 sequence: CASSSEGTLYNEQFF. The CDR3 nucleotides read TGTGCCAGCAGCTCAGAGGGGACACTCTACAATGAGCAGTTCTTC.

V and J are TRBV5-1 and TRBJ2-5; 9 positions match TRBD2. Germline V gene sequence: CDR1 SGHRS, CDR2 YFSETQ. The CDR3 covers 16 residues. V was pared by 4 bases and J by 1 base, with 8 bases of the junction left unmatched. Here the CDR3 DNA reads TGCGCCAGCAGCAGGGGGACTAGCAGAAGCCAAGAGACCCAGTACTTC. Translating gives CASSRGTSRSQETQYF.